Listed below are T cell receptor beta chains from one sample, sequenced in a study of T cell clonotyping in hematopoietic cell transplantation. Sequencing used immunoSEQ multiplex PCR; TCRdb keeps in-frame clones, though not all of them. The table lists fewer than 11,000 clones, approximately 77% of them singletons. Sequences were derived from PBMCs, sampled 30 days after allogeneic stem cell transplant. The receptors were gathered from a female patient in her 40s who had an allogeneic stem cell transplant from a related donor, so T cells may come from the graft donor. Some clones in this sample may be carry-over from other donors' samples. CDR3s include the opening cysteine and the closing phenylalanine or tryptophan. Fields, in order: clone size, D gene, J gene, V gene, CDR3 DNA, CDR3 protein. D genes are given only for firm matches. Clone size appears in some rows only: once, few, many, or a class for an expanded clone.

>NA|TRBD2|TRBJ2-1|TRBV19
TGTGCCAGTAGGAGAAAAGCGGGAGGGATTGATGAGCAGTTCTTC
CASRRKAGGIDEQFF
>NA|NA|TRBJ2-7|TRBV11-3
TGTGCCAGCAGCGACCCGCGATTCTCCTACGAGCAGTACTTC
CASSDPRFSYEQYF
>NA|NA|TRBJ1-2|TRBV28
TGTGCCAGCAGTTTATTAGGACAGAACTCCTATGGCTACACCTTC
CASSLLGQNSYGYTF
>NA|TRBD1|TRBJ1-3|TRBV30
TGTGCCTGGAGTGTAACAGGGGGCAACACCATATATTTT
CAWSVTGGNTIYF
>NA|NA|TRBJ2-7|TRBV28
TGTGCCAGCAGTTTAGATTTGGGGGGCGCAAAGGGAGCGGGCTACGAGCAGTACTTC
CASSLDLGGAKGAGYEQYF
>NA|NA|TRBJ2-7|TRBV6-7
TGTGCCACCATGAAAAGGAGCGGGTCCTACGAGCAGTACTTC
CATMKRSGSYEQYF
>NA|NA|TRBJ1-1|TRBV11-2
TGTGCCAGCAGCTTAGATCGGGGTGAAGCTTTCTTT
CASSLDRGEAFF
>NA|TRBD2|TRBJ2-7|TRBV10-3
TGTGCCATCAGTGTGAGACTAGCGGGAGACGAGCAGTACTTC
CAISVRLAGDEQYF
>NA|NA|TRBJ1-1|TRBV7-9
TGTGCCAGCAGCTATAGTAAGTGGGGGAGGGTCGAAGCTTTCTTT
CASSYSKWGRVEAFF
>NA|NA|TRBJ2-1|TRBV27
TGTGCCAGCAGTTTAAGCGTCCGGAATGAGCAGTTCTTC
CASSLSVRNEQFF
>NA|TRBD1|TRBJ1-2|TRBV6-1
TGTGCCAGCAGTGAAGACCCACAGGGGATTGGAAGTGGCTACACCTTC
CASSEDPQGIGSGYTF
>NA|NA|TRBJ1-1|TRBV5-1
TGCGCCAGCAAAGTAGGGGGGCAAAACACTGAAGCTTTCTTT
CASKVGGQNTEAFF
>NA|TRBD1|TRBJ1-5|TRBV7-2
TGTGCCAGCAGCCCTCGCAGGGGGGATCAGCCCCAGCATTTT
CASSPRRGDQPQHF
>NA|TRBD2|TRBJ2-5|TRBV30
TGTGCCTGGAGTGAGGCTAGCGGCCGGGGGACCCAGTACTTC
CAWSEASGRGTQYF
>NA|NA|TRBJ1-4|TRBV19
TGTGCCAGTAAGACGGGAACTAATGAAAAACTGTTTTTT
CASKTGTNEKLFF
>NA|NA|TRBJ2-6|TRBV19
TGTGCCAGTACGCAAGGCTCTGGGGCCAACGTCCTGACTTTC
CASTQGSGANVLTF
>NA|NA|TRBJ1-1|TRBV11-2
TGTGCCAGCAGCCTCATGAACACTGAAGCTTTCTTT
CASSLMNTEAFF
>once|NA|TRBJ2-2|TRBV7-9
TGTGCCAGCAGCAGGACAGATTCCACCGGGGAGCTGTTTTTT
CASSRTDSTGELFF
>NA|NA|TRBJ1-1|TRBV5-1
TGCGCCAGCAGCTTGGAGGGTGCCGCTGAAGCTTTCTTT
CASSLEGAAEAFF
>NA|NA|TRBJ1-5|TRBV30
TGTGCCTGGAGTGTGGCTTACAATCAGCCCCAGCATTTT
CAWSVAYNQPQHF
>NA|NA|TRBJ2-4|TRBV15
TGTGCCACCAGCAGAGACGGCACCATTTCGGCGATTCAGTACTTC
CATSRDGTISAIQYF
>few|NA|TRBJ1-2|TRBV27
TGTGCCAGCAGTCCCGACAGGAGTCTAATGCGTGGCTACACCTTC
CASSPDRSLMRGYTF
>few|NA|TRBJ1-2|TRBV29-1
TGCAGCGCGTACACAGGCTTCTTTGGCTACACCTTC
CSAYTGFFGYTF
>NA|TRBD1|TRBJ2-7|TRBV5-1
TGCGCCAGCAGCACGGGACAGGGAAGCTACGAGCAGTACTTC
CASSTGQGSYEQYF
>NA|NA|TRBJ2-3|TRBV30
TGTGCCTGGAGGAAGAATTTGAGACACACAGATACGCAGTATTTT
CAWRKNLRHTDTQYF
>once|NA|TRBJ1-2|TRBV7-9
TGTGCCAGCAGCTTAGGAGTGGGCGCGTTCACCTTC
CASSLGVGAFTF
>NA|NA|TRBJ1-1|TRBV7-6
TGTGCCAGCAGCAAAAGGGGGAAGAACACTGAAGCTTTCTTT
CASSKRGKNTEAFF
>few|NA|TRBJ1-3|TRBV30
TGTGCCTGGGAATCTGGAAACACCATATATTTT
CAWESGNTIYF
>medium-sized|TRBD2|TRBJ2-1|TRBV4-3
TGCGCCAGCAGCCAAGGGGCGGGAGGTCGGGAGCAGTTCTTC
CASSQGAGGREQFF
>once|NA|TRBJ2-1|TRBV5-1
TGCGCCAGCAGCTTGAGGGGACTGCCAAATGAGCAGTTCTTC
CASSLRGLPNEQFF
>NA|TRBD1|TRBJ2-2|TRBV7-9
TGTGCCAGCAGGCCGGGACAGGGGAGTATCGGGGAGCTGTTTTTT
CASRPGQGSIGELFF